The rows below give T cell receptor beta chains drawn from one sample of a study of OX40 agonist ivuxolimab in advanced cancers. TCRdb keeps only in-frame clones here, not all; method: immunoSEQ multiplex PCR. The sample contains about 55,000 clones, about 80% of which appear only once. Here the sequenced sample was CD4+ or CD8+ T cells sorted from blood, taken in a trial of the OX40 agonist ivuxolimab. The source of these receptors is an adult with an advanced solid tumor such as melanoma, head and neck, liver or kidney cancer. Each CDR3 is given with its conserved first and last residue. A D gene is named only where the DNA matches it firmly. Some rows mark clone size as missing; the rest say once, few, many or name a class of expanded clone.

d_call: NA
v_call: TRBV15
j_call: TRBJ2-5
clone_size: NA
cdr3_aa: CATSHPTSWVGETQYF
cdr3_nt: TGTGCCACCAGCCACCCTACTAGCTGGGTTGGGGAGACCCAGTACTTC

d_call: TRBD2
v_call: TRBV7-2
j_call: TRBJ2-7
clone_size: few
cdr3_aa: CASSPMAGGSYEQYF
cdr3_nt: TGTGCCAGCAGCCCCATGGCGGGAGGTTCGTACGAGCAGTACTTC

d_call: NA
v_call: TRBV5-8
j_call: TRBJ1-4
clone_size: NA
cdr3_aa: CASSLGTSGIEKLFF
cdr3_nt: TGTGCCAGCAGCTTGGGGACTTCGGGGATTGAAAAACTGTTTTTT

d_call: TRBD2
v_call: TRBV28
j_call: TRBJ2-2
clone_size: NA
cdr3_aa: CASSLRPLAGGNTGELFF
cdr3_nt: TGTGCCAGCAGTCTCCGACCATTAGCGGGAGGGAACACCGGGGAGCTGTTTTTT

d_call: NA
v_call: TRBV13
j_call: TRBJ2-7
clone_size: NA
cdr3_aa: CASSFKRFHEQYF
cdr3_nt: TGTGCCAGCAGCTTTAAAAGGTTCCACGAGCAGTACTTC

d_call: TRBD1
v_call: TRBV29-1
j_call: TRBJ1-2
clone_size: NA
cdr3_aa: CSVGSSGQGALGYTF
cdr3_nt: TGCAGCGTTGGAAGCTCGGGACAGGGGGCGCTTGGCTACACCTTC

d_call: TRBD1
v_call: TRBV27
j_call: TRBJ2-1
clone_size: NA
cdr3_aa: CASKMRGLSYNEQFF
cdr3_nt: TGTGCCAGCAAAATGAGGGGGCTCTCCTACAATGAGCAGTTCTTC

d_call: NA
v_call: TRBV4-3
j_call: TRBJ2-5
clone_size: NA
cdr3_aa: CASSSRIQETQYF
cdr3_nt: TGCGCCAGCTCGAGCCGGATACAAGAGACCCAGTACTTC

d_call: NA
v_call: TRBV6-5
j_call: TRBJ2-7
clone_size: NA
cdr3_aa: CASRGGLWKEQYF
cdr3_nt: TGTGCCAGCAGAGGGGGTCTCTGGAAGGAGCAGTACTTC

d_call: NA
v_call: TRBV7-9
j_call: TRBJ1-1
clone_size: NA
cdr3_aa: CASSPNRAWTEAFF
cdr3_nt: TGTGCCAGCAGCCCAAACAGGGCTTGGACTGAAGCTTTCTTT

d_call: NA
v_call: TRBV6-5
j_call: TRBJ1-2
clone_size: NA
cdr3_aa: CASRRTTGDYGYTF
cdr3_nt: TGTGCCAGCAGACGGACAACAGGCGACTATGGCTACACCTTC

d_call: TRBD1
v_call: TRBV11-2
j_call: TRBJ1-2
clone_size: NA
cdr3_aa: CASSLGQGVYYGYTF
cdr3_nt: TGTGCCAGCAGCCTCGGACAGGGGGTGTACTATGGCTACACCTTC

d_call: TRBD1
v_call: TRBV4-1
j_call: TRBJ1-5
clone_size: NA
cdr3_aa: CASSQSGLRDRGQRDSNQPQHF
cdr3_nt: TGCGCCAGCAGCCAAAGTGGTCTCCGGGACAGGGGGCAAAGGGATAGCAATCAGCCCCAGCATTTT

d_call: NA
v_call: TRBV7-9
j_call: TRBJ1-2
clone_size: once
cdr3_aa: CASSPGEWLSGYTF
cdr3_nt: TGTGCCAGCAGCCCCGGTGAGTGGCTTTCGGGCTACACCTTC

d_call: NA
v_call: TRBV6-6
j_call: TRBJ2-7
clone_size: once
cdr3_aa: CASGGDRLTYEQYF
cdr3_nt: TGTGCCAGCGGGGGGGACAGACTAACCTACGAGCAGTACTTC

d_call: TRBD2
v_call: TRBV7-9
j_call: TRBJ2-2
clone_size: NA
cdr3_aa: CASSPGLAGGPGELFF
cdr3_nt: TGTGCCAGCAGCCCGGGACTAGCGGGAGGTCCCGGGGAGCTGTTTTTT

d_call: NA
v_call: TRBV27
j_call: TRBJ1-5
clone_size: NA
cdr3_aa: CASRGRAGSQPQHF
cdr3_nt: TGTGCCAGCCGGGGACGTGCGGGATCTCAGCCCCAGCATTTT

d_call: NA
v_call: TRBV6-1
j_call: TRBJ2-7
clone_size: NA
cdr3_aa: CASSEGPVLRGQYF
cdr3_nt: TGTGCCAGCAGTGAGGGGCCCGTCCTACGAGGACAGTACTTC

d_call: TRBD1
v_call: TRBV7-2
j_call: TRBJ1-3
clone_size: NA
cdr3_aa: CASSLGQGVNTIYF
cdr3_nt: TGTGCCAGCAGCTTGGGACAGGGAGTAAACACCATATATTTT

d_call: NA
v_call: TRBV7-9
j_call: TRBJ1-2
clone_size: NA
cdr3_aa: CASSLGQDYGYTF
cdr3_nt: TGTGCCAGCAGCTTAGGACAGGACTATGGCTACACCTTC

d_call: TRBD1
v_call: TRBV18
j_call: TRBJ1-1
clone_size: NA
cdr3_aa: CASSADRGTEAFF
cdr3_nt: TGTGCCAGCTCAGCGGACAGGGGTACTGAAGCTTTCTTT

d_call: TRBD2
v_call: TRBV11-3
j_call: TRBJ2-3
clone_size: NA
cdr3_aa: CASSLSGGARQYF
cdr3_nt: TGTGCCAGCAGCCTTAGCGGGGGGGCCAGGCAGTATTTT

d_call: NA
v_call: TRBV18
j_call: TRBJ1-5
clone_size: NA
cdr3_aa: CASSPGYSNQPQHF
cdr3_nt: TGTGCCAGCTCACCGGGGTATAGCAATCAGCCCCAGCATTTT

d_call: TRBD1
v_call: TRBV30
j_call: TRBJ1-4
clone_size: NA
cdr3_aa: CACMDRAANEKLFF
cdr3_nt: TGTGCCTGCATGGACAGGGCGGCTAATGAAAAACTGTTTTTT

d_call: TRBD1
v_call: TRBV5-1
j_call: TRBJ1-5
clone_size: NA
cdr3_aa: CASSVTGYSNQPQHF
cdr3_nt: TGCGCCAGCAGCGTGACAGGGTATAGCAATCAGCCCCAGCATTTT

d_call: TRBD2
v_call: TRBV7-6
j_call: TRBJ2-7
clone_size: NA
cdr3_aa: CASSFGGGASYEQYF
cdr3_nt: TGTGCCAGCAGCTTTGGCGGGGGGGCCAGTTACGAGCAGTACTTC

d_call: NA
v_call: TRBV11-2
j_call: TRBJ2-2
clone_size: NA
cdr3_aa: CASSPAWAGELFF
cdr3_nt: TGTGCCAGCAGCCCTGCTTGGGCCGGGGAGCTGTTTTTT

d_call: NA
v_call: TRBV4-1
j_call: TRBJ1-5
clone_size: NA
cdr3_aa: CASSQEGFQPQHF
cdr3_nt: TGCGCCAGCAGCCAAGAGGGGTTTCAGCCCCAGCATTTT

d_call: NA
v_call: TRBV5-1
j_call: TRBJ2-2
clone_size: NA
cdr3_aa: CASSLGAVAGTGELFF
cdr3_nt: TGCGCCAGCAGCTTGGGAGCAGTTGCAGGCACCGGGGAGCTGTTTTTT

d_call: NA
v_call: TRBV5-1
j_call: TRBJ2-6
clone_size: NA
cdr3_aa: CASSLSGTGANVLTF
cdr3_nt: TGCGCCAGCAGCTTGTCAGGGACTGGGGCCAACGTCCTGACTTTC

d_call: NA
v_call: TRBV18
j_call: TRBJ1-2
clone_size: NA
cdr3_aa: CASSPTEDRIGYTF
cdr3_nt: TGTGCCAGCTCACCTACAGAGGACAGAATTGGCTACACCTTC

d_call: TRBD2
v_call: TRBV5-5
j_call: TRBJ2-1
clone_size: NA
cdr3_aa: CASGGTSGRTLSYNEQFF
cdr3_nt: TGTGCCAGCGGTGGGACTAGCGGGAGGACCCTCTCCTACAATGAGCAGTTCTTC

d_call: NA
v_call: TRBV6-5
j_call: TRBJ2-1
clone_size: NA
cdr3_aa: CASSYLPGYNEQFF
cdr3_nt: TGTGCCAGCAGTTACCTTCCAGGGTACAATGAGCAGTTCTTC

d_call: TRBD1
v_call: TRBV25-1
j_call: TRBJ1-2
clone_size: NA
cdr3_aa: CASSRDRGFDYGYTF
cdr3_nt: TGTGCCAGCAGCCGGGACAGGGGGTTTGACTATGGCTACACCTTC

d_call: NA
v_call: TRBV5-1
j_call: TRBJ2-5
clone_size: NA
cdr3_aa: CASSSYPGHIDQETQYF
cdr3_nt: TGCGCCAGCAGCTCCTACCCGGGACATATCGACCAAGAGACCCAGTACTTC

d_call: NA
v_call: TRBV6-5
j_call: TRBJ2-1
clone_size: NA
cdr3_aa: CASSYLRMGNEQFF
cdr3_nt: TGTGCCAGCAGTTACCTCAGGATGGGAAATGAGCAGTTCTTC

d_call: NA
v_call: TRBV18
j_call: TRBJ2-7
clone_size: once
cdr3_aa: CASSPRTGSYEQYF
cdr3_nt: TGTGCCAGCTCCCCCAGGACGGGGTCCTACGAGCAGTACTTC

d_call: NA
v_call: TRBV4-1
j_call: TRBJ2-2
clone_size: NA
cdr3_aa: CASSQASGRRTGELFF
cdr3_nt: TGCGCCAGCAGCCAAGCATCCGGGAGAAGGACCGGGGAGCTGTTTTTT

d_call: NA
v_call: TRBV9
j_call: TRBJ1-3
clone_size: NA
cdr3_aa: CASSARGGQTSSGNTIYF
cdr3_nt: TGTGCCAGCAGCGCTAGGGGAGGACAAACGAGCTCTGGAAACACCATATATTTT

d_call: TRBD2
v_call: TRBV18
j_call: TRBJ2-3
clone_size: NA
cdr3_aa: CASSPELAGVGLDTQYF
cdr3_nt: TGTGCCAGCTCACCAGAGTTAGCGGGAGTGGGTCTAGATACGCAGTATTTT

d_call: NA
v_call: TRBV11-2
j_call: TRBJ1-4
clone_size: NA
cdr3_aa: CASSLLRGNEKLFF
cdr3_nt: TGTGCCAGCAGCTTATTGCGGGGTAATGAAAAACTGTTTTTT

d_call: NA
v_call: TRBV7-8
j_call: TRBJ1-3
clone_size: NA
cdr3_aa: CASILAEGWAATPISGNTIYF
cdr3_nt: NA

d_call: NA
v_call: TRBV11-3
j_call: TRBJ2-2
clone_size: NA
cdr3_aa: CASSARTNTGELFF
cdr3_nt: TGTGCCAGCAGCGCCCGGACTAACACCGGGGAGCTGTTTTTT

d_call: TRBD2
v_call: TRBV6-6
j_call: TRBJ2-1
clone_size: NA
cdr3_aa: CASRVAGGMNEQFF
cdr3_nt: TGTGCCAGCAGAGTAGCGGGAGGGATGAATGAGCAGTTCTTC

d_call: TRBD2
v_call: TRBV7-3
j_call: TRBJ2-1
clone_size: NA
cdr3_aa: CASSSLAGPLQGQFF
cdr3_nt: TGTGCCAGCAGCTCTTTAGCGGGCCCCCTCCAAGGGCAGTTCTTC

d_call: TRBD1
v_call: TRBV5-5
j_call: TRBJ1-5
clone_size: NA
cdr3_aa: CASSQQGALPHHPQHF
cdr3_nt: TGTGCCAGCAGCCAACAGGGGGCCCTTCCTCATCATCCCCAGCATTTT

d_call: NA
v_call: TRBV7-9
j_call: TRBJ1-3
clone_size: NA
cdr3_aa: CASSLAPPEGGNTIYF
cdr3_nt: TGTGCCAGCAGCTTAGCTCCTCCGGAGGGAGGAAACACCATATATTTT

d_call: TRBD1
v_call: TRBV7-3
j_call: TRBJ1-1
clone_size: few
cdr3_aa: CASSLTGTGSEAFF
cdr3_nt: TGTGCCAGCAGCCTCACCGGGACAGGGTCCGAAGCTTTCTTT

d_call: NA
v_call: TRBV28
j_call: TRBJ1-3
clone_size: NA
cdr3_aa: CASSLWEQGGGNTIYF
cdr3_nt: TGTGCCAGCAGTTTATGGGAACAGGGCGGTGGAAACACCATATATTTT

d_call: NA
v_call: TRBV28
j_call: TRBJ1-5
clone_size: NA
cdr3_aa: CASSYWGLRQPQHF
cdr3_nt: TGTGCCAGCAGCTACTGGGGGCTTAGGCAGCCCCAGCATTTT

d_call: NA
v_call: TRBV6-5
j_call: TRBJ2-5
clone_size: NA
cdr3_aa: CASSYSSRAFWETQYF
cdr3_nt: TGTGCCAGCAGTTACTCGAGCAGGGCTTTTTGGGAGACCCAGTACTTC